The clone carrying this T cell receptor beta chain was seen just once. Trimming removed 0 bases at V and 6 bases at J, with 6 bases between. The CDR3 runs to 12 residues. Per germline, CDR1 SGHNT and CDR2 YYREEE (reference sequence). The data were obtained in a study of blood T cell repertoires in COVID-19. Study in general: The study counted Cohort 3 donors as recovered given two negative PCRs, clearance, or symptom resolution. COVID-19 samples collected from the United States, Italy and Spain covered acute and convalescent phases.

Cohorts were assigned according to the clinical history that participants reported. Some clones are missing from TCRdb's copy, which holds only in-frame ones; the method was immunoSEQ multiplex PCR. The sample shows roughly 200,000 clones, roughly 84% of them seen only once. The sequencing input was PBMCs or T cells enriched from blood (not recorded which). The rearrangement joins TRBV5-4 to TRBJ1-1; D remains ambiguous. This receptor was identified in a man aged 25-40 years in a cohort exposed to, infected with or recovered from COVID-19 (not recorded which). CDR3 sequence (DNA): TGTGCCAGCAGCTTGGCCACAGCTGAAGCTTTCTTT. Translation gives CASSLATAEAFF. The full variable domain, rest sourced from reference TRBV5-4 and TRBJ1-1, is ETGVTQSPTHLIKTRGQQVTLRCSSQSGHNTVSWYQQALGQGPQFIFQYYREEENGRGNFPPRFSGLQFPNYSSELNVNALELDDSALYLCASSLATAEAFFGQGTRLTVV.